This T cell receptor beta chain was found in a study of blood T cells in healthy people across ages. General study results and limits: Long-lived donors had more naive CD4+ cells and higher diversity than aged donors. It was found that TCR beta diversity correlated strongly with the percentage of naive T cells. It was not possible, with unsorted PBMCs, to conclusively compare naive and antigen-experienced cells.

This clonotype was detected a few times. Its antigen is unknown. Germline trimming cut 2 bases from V and 7 bases from J; bases unmatched to any gene: 9. CDR3 length equals 16 residues. Germline-derived CDR1 and CDR2 are LGHNA and YSLEER. The authors ran a second PCR of about 7 to 11 cycles using a sample-barcoded 5' primer and a J-beta primer mix. Via MiXCR, TCRdb re-called the 5' RACE reads, giving one row per CDR3 protein. The data hold around 1,800,000 distinct CDR3 sequences, with 30% to 40% observed a single time. Material for sequencing was blood. The rearrangement uses TRBV4-3 and TRBJ2-1; 9 nucleotides align to TRBD2. This receptor was obtained from a human donor in good health. CDR3 loop: CASSQLAGTRWNEQFF. The CDR3 DNA is TGCGCCAGCAGCCAACTAGCGGGGACCCGATGGAATGAGCAGTTCTTC.